The 16 T cell receptor beta chains below come from one sample, sequenced in a study of cytomegalovirus exposure and HLA in healthy donors. The PCR contained 60 Vbeta and 13 Jbeta primers. Generated by immunoSEQ multiplex PCR, the TCRdb table keeps only in-frame clones and is missing some. The repertoire includes about 190,000 clones, around 85% of them detected once, and 1% sits in the top ten. Sequenced input: PBMCs. These receptors originate from a boy younger than 10 in good health and CMV-seronegative.

The gene calls are TRBV19 and TRBJ1-1; 9 bases are a match to TRBD1. V lost 6 bases to trimming and J lost 0 bases; unmatched junction nucleotides: 2. The CDR3 has 14 residues. Looked up from germline, CDR1 is LNHDA and CDR2 is SQIVND (reference sequence). DNA for the CDR3: TGTGCCAGTAGGCGGACAGGGGTGAACACTGAAGCTTTCTTT. Amino acids: CASRRTGVNTEAFF. The entire variable domain, with the rest obtained from reference TRBV19 and TRBJ1-1, is as follows: DGGITQSPKYLFRKEGQNVTLSCEQNLNHDAMYWYRQDPGQGLRLIYYSQIVNDFQKGDIAEGYSVSREKKESFPLTVTSAQKNPTAFYLCASRRTGVNTEAFFGQGTRLTVV.

This chain links TRBV29-1 with TRBJ1-1, with 7 bases lining up with TRBD1. Trimming removed 1 base from V and 4 bases from J; junction bases left unmatched: 9. The CDR3 covers 15 residues. The germline V gene has CDR1 SQVTM and CDR2 ANQGSEA. CDR3 coding DNA: TGCAGCGTTGAAGGGGAGGCAGGGGGTACCACTGAAGCTTTCTTT. Protein: CSVEGEAGGTTEAFF.

The rearrangement links TRBV7-9 to TRBJ1-5; D is unclear. The V gene lost 4 bases and the J gene lost 4 bases, with 20 bases spanning the gap. This CDR3 has 17 residues. Germline CDR1 reads SEHNR; CDR2 reads FQNEAQ (reference sequence). CDR3 region: CASSSDHRVSENQPQHF. CDR3 nucleotide sequence: TGTGCCAGCAGCTCCGATCATCGGGTGAGTGAAAATCAGCCCCAGCATTTT.

The chain links TRBV16 to TRBJ2-2; D is undetermined. The CDR3 runs 14 residues. CDR1 is KGHSY, CDR2 FQNENV, per germline. V was trimmed by 0 bases and J by 6 bases, leaving 8 bases between them. CDR3 sequence (DNA): TGTGCCAGCAGCCAATCCACAGTAGCCGGGGAGCTGTTTTTT. As protein: CASSQSTVAGELFF.

This clone was seen a few times. This chain joins TRBV19 and TRBJ1-1; 7 bases line up with TRBD1. This CDR3 has 13 amino acids. V dropped 7 bases and J dropped 1; count of bases not matched to a gene: 3. Germline CDR1 reads LNHDA; CDR2 reads SQIVND (reference sequence). CDR3 in amino acids: CASTTGWNTEAFF. In DNA form, the CDR3 reads TGTGCCAGTACGACAGGGTGGAACACTGAAGCTTTCTTT.

V gene TRBV18 combines with J gene TRBJ2-1; 8 bases line up with TRBD2. Germline CDR1 KGHSH, CDR2 LQKENI. V was pared by 6 bases and J by 7 bases, with 11 bases of the junction left unmatched. The CDR3 sequence is 15 residues long. DNA of the CDR3: TGTGCCAGCTCCCCGAGCGGGAGAGGTAGGAATGAGCAGTTCTTC. As protein: CASSPSGRGRNEQFF.

The chain couples TRBV19 to TRBJ2-2, with 8 bases fitting TRBD2. V dropped 7 bases and J dropped 3; count of bases not matched to a gene: 4. The CDR3 extends over 14 amino acids. Germline V gene data show CDR1 as LNHDA and CDR2 as SQIVND (reference sequence). For the CDR3, the DNA is TGTGCCAGTACCGGGAGGGGATACACCGGGGAGCTGTTTTTT. Its translation: CASTGRGYTGELFF. Together with reference TRBV19 and TRBJ2-2, the CDR3 gives the full variable domain: DGGITQSPKYLFRKEGQNVTLSCEQNLNHDAMYWYRQDPGQGLRLIYYSQIVNDFQKGDIAEGYSVSREKKESFPLTVTSAQKNPTAFYLCASTGRGYTGELFFGEGSRLTVL.

The chain combines TRBV9 with TRBJ1-5; a weak D match, TRBD1 (5 bases). The length of the CDR3 is 16 residues. The V end was cut by 1 base, the J end by 0 bases, with 11 bases between. CDR1 and CDR2 from the germline V gene are SGDLS and YYNGEE. The CDR3 DNA is TGTGCCAGCAGCGTAACGGGGGAAGGTAGCAATCAGCCCCAGCATTTT. The encoded protein is CASSVTGEGSNQPQHF.

The rearrangement joins TRBV5-1 to TRBJ2-7; 10 bases align to TRBD1. This CDR3 is built from 15 residues. The V gene end was trimmed by 3 bases and the J gene end by 2 bases; junction bases not matched to a gene: 5. Germline-derived CDR1 and CDR2 are SGHRS and YFSETQ. As DNA, the CDR3 is TGCGCCAGCAGCTCGGACAGGGGGAGCCCCTACGAGCAGTACTTC. This translates into CASSSDRGSPYEQYF.

The chain couples TRBV9 to TRBJ2-2; a weak D match, TRBD2 (6 bases). Germline V gene data show CDR1 as SGDLS and CDR2 as YYNGEE. The CDR3 runs 16 residues. V lost 4 bases and J 10 bases, leaving 23 bases between the germline ends. The CDR3 spells CASSTSPRRAGKELFF. Here the CDR3 DNA reads TGTGCCAGCAGCACCAGCCCTCGGAGGGCTGGGAAGGAGCTGTTTTTT.

The gene calls are TRBV7-8 and TRBJ2-7, with D perhaps TRBD2 (6 bases). V was cut by 2 bases and J by 0 bases, with 17 bases left in between. The V gene's germline CDR1 is SGHVS and CDR2 FQNEAQ. The CDR3 sequence is 17 residues long. CDR3 nucleotides: TGTGCCAGCAGCTTAATCCGCGGGGCAGGTCCCTCCTACGAGCAGTACTTC. Its protein product is CASSLIRGAGPSYEQYF.

The J gene is TRBJ2-1, the V gene TRBV4-2; maybe TRBD1 (6 bases). Germline assignment: CDR1 LGHNA and CDR2 YNFKEQ. This CDR3 comprises 18 residues. V gave up 5 bases and J gave up 3 bases, with 23 bases separating them. DNA of the CDR3: TGTGCCAGCAGCGAAACGAGATCGGGACAATTAAACTACAATGAGCAGTTCTTC. This codes for CASSETRSGQLNYNEQFF.

V gene TRBV7-8 combines with J gene TRBJ2-1, with TRBD2 matching over 10 bases. Germline V gene lookup returns CDR1 SGHVS and CDR2 FQNEAQ. This CDR3 has 18 residues. The junction had 14 bases not matched to a gene; V was cut back by 5 bases and J by 4 bases. The CDR3, as DNA: TGTGCCAGCAGCGCCCGACTAGCGGGCGGCCTTCAATACAATGAGCAGTTCTTC. Translated, it gives CASSARLAGGLQYNEQFF.

The J gene is TRBJ1-1, the V gene TRBV6-1; 7 nucleotides line up with TRBD1. Germline V CDR1 and CDR2: MNHNS, SASEGT. There are 13 residues in the CDR3. Unmatched junction bases numbered 10, after V lost 10 bases and J lost 5 bases. CDR3 coding DNA: TGTGCCACCTCGCCAGGGGGAAGGACTGAAGCTTTCTTT. Its protein is CATSPGGRTEAFF.

V gene TRBV28 combines with J gene TRBJ2-5; D is possibly TRBD2 (6 bases). This CDR3 spans 14 amino acids. Germline-derived CDR1 and CDR2 are MDHEN and SYDVKM. Deletions cut 4 bases from V and 5 bases from J, with 14 bases between. Here the CDR3 DNA reads TGTGCCAGCAGTTGGCTAGCGATGAGTGAGACCCAGTACTTC. This translates into CASSWLAMSETQYF.

The chain joins TRBV28 to TRBJ1-6; D remains ambiguous. Trimming took off 11 bases at V and 9 bases at J, with 20 bases between the two ends. There are 14 residues in the CDR3. In germline, CDR1 is MDHEN, CDR2 SYDVKM. The CDR3 DNA reads TGTGCCGGGAACCGGGAGGGCTGGGGTTCACCCCTCCACTTT. It is translated as CAGNREGWGSPLHF.